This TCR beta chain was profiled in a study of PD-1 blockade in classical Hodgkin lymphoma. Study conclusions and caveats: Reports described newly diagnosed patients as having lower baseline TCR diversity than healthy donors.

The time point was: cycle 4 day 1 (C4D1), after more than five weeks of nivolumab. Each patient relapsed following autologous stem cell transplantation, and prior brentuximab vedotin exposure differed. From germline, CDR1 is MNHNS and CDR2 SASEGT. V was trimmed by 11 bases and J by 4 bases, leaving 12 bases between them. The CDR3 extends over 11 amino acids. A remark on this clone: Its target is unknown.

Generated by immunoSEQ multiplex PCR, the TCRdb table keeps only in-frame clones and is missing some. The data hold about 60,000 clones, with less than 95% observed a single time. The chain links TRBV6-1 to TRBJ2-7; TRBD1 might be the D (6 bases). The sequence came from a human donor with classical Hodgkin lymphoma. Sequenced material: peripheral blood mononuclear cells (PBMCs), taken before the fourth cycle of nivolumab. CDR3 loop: CAPRGWYEQYF. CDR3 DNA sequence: TGTGCCCCTAGGGGGTGGTACGAGCAGTACTTC.